The 17 T cell receptor beta chains presented below share a single source sample, sequenced in a study of cytotoxic CD8 clonotypes in ibrutinib-treated CLL. Some clones are missing from TCRdb's copy, which holds only in-frame ones; the method was immunoSEQ multiplex PCR. Among approximately 100,000 clones listed, about 58% were seen once. Sequencing used PBMCs, obtained after 24 months of ibrutinib treatment. The origin of the receptors is a human donor with chronic lymphocytic leukemia.

V and J are TRBV6-6 and TRBJ1-1; D remains unclear. Trimming pared 0 bases from V and 3 bases from J, leaving 11 bases between. Germline V gene lookup returns CDR1 MNHNY and CDR2 SVGAGI (reference sequence). The CDR3 extends over 15 amino acids. The CDR3 nucleotides are TGTGCCAGCAGTTACTCCGACCGAGGGTACACTGAAGCTTTCTTT. Its protein product is CASSYSDRGYTEAFF.

V usage is TRBV30 and J usage is TRBJ1-1; perhaps TRBD1 as D (5 bases). V lost 2 bases and J 3 bases, leaving 13 bases between the germline ends. Looked up from germline, CDR1 is GTSNPN and CDR2 is SVGIG (reference sequence). The CDR3 spans 14 residues. CDR3 coding DNA: TGTGCCTGGAGTATGGGCAGGGTGGACACTGAAGCTTTCTTT. Translated: CAWSMGRVDTEAFF.

The chain is built from TRBV5-1 and TRBJ2-7, with D perhaps matching TRBD1 (7 bases). CDR3 length: 16 amino acids. The V end lost 5 bases, the J end lost 7 bases, and 25 bases lay between the germline ends. CDR1 SGHRS and CDR2 YFSETQ come from the germline V gene. The CDR3 spells CASRRDSNRARDEQYF. The CDR3 nucleotides read TGCGCCAGCAGACGGGACAGCAACCGGGCGCGGGATGAGCAGTACTTC.

This chain connects TRBV2 to TRBJ2-2, with 10 nucleotides matching TRBD1. CDR1 and CDR2 from the germline V gene are SNHLY and FYNNEI. The CDR3 runs 16 residues. The V gene end was trimmed by 3 bases and the J gene end by 6 bases; junction bases not matched to a gene: 7. In DNA form, the CDR3 reads TGTGCCAGCAGTGACTCTAGGACAGGGGGGTCCGGGGAGCTGTTTTTT. Translating gives CASSDSRTGGSGELFF.

The chain recombines TRBV5-1 with TRBJ1-2; D unclear. The germline gives CDR1 SGHRS, CDR2 YFSETQ. The CDR3 has 13 residues. Trimming pared 0 bases from V and 4 bases from J, leaving 7 bases between. In nucleotides, the CDR3 is TGCGCCAGCAGCTTGGACAGTACCTATGGCTACACCTTC. It codes for CASSLDSTYGYTF.

This rearrangement joins TRBV2 to TRBJ2-3; TRBD1 matches at 8 bases. Germline V gene data show CDR1 as SNHLY and CDR2 as FYNNEI. With V trimmed by 7 bases and J by 4 bases, 7 bases remained unmatched. This CDR3 comprises 14 residues. CDR3 bases: TGTGCCAGCAAACCAGGGGGCAAGTCAGATACGCAGTATTTT. The encoded protein is CASKPGGKSDTQYF.

The sample holds a few counts of this clone. The chain carries TRBV5-1 and TRBJ2-1, with D possibly matching TRBD2 (5 bases). The CDR3 runs 15 residues. Germline loops: CDR1 SGHRS, CDR2 YFSETQ. Trimming left V 4 bases short and J 0 bases short, with 11 bases between. CDR3 sequence reads: CASSQLGPSYNEQFF. The CDR3 DNA reads TGCGCCAGCAGCCAACTAGGCCCCTCCTACAATGAGCAGTTCTTC.

This chain uses TRBV14 with TRBJ2-5; 7 bases align to TRBD1. V trimming: 4 bases; J trimming: 4 bases; junction bases outside the gene matches: 9. CDR1 SGHDN and CDR2 FVKESK come from the germline V gene. The CDR3 loop spans 15 amino acids. DNA for the CDR3: TGTGCCAGCAGCCCCCCAGCGACAGGGCGAGAGACCCAGTACTTC. Encoded protein: CASSPPATGRETQYF.

In this sample, this clone turned up once. The chain combines TRBV28 with TRBJ1-5; weak D call: TRBD1 (6 bases). The CDR3 runs to 15 residues. Trimming shortened V by 4 bases and J by 7 bases, and 17 bases separated the two germline ends. CDR1 MDHEN and CDR2 SYDVKM come from the germline V gene. The CDR3 loop reads CASSSPQGSGQPQHF. The CDR3 coding sequence is TGTGCCAGCAGTTCCCCTCAGGGGAGTGGGCAGCCCCAGCATTTT.

This chain joins TRBV7-9 and TRBJ1-2; no definite D call. This CDR3 spans 13 amino acids. V was cut by 6 bases and J by 8 bases, with 16 bases left in between. Per germline, CDR1 SEHNR and CDR2 FQNEAQ (reference sequence). The CDR3 sequence: CASSRGLGSGYTF. CDR3 nucleotide sequence: TGTGCCAGCAGTAGAGGTCTAGGCTCGGGCTACACCTTC.

The chain links TRBV27 to TRBJ1-6; 11 nucleotides agree with TRBD1. Germline values: CDR1 MNHEY, CDR2 SMNVEV (reference sequence). The CDR3 totals 15 residues. V lost 4 bases, J lost 11 bases, and 7 bases stayed unmatched. This chain's CDR3 is CASSSGQGVGAPLHF. The CDR3 bases are TGTGCCAGCAGTTCGGGACAGGGGGTGGGTGCACCCCTCCACTTT.

The V gene is TRBV7-9, the J gene TRBJ2-2, with D perhaps TRBD2 (7 bases). Germline CDR1 is SEHNR and CDR2 is FQNEAQ (reference sequence). V was trimmed by 4 bases and J by 4 bases, leaving 16 bases between them. The CDR3 extends over 16 amino acids. The CDR3 protein is CASSYLTGGGTGELFF. CDR3 bases: TGTGCCAGCAGCTACCTGACAGGCGGGGGCACCGGGGAGCTGTTTTTT. Full variable domain (rest looked up from reference TRBV7-9 and TRBJ2-2): DTGVSQNPRHKITKRGQNVTFRCDPISEHNRLYWYRQTLGQGPEFLTYFQNEAQLEKSRLLSDRFSAERPKGSFSTLEIQRTEQGDSAMYLCASSYLTGGGTGELFFGEGSRLTVL.

The chain couples TRBV30 to TRBJ1-2, with a possible D match to TRBD1 (5 bases). The CDR3 has 14 amino acids. V lost 2 bases and J 5 bases, leaving 15 bases between the germline ends. In germline, CDR1 is GTSNPN, CDR2 SVGIG (reference sequence). This chain's CDR3 is CAWSTGLSQYGYTF. CDR3 DNA: TGTGCCTGGAGTACGGGACTCAGTCAATATGGCTACACCTTC.

Note on this clone: The same CDR3 can be traced to other DNA sequences in this sample. The chain couples TRBV7-2 to TRBJ2-3; TRBD2 aligns across 8 bases. V lost 3 bases and J lost 3; bases outside the gene matches: 2. Looked up from germline, CDR1 is SGHTA and CDR2 is FQGNSA. The CDR3 contains 14 residues. As DNA, the CDR3 is TGTGCCAGCAGCTTGACGGGGGGGACAGATACGCAGTATTTT. This sequence encodes CASSLTGGTDTQYF.

The genes are TRBV6-1 and TRBJ2-7, with D perhaps TRBD2 (6 bases). The CDR3 runs 15 residues. Germline V CDR1 and CDR2: MNHNS, SASEGT. The V gene lost 4 bases and the J gene lost 5 bases, with 18 bases spanning the gap. The CDR3 region has the DNA TGTGCCAGCAGTGGGGCCGATTCTAGCGCCCACGAGCAGTACTTC. It encodes CASSGADSSAHEQYF.

This rearrangement joins TRBV29-1 to TRBJ2-7; no clear D gene. Looked up from germline, CDR1 is SQVTM and CDR2 is ANQGSEA. V dropped 2 bases and J dropped 4 bases, with 6 bases sitting between them. The CDR3 length is 11 residues. DNA for the CDR3: TGCAGCGTTGAATGGGCATACGAGCAGTACTTC. Translated, it gives CSVEWAYEQYF.

In its sample, this clone was seen once. V gene TRBV6-1 combines with J gene TRBJ2-3, with 7 positions matching TRBD1. Per the germline V gene, CDR1 is MNHNS and CDR2 is SASEGT. The J segment lost 3 bases and the V segment lost 1 base, leaving 10 bases of the junction unmatched. The CDR3 is 17 residues long. This CDR3 is CASSEEMFGTETDTQYF. The CDR3 DNA is TGTGCCAGCAGTGAAGAAATGTTCGGGACAGAGACAGATACGCAGTATTTT.